The T cell receptor (beta chain) under discussion was sequenced for a study of shared clonotypes between healthy human individuals. In the study overall: A couple of women and three men aged 18 to 49 served as donors. Notes on the study in general: As a rule, naive subsets had a larger estimated richness than memory subsets.

In its sample, this clone was seen once. Its antigen is as yet unknown. At the deep level, the assay was run. Sequenced by immunoSEQ multiplex PCR; TCRdb stores in-frame clones only, minus some. The data show about 330,000 clones, more than 75% seen once. The CDR3 is 16 amino acids. V trimming: 2 bases; J trimming: 3 bases; junction bases outside the gene matches: 5. Germline-derived CDR1 and CDR2 are MNHEY and SVGAGI. The sample was memory CD8+ T cells sorted from blood. Sample subset: CD45RO+ cells pooled with CCR7-negative TemRA cells. The chain couples TRBV6-5 to TRBJ2-2; 8 nucleotides match TRBD1. This sequence was found in a man aged 18 to 30 in good health. The CDR3 reads CASSYHGQGDTGELFF. In nucleotides, the CDR3 is TGTGCCAGCAGTTACCATGGACAGGGTGACACCGGGGAGCTGTTTTTT.